This T cell receptor (beta chain) was captured by sequencing in a study of cytomegalovirus exposure and HLA in healthy donors. There was no recording of CMV serostatus for this donor. Regarding the study as a whole: Many donors carried some public TCRs, although rarity characterized most TCR sequences. Sequencing likely produced, as an artifact, a cluster of highly shared sequence variants. Most of the TCR beta V segments (in an earlier analysis) were productive either about 87% or about 30% of the time.

Details on this clone: As yet, its antigen is unknown.

A multiplex PCR was run with 60 Vbeta primers and 13 Jbeta primers. Assay used: immunoSEQ multiplex PCR; TCRdb lists only in-frame clones, some missing. The sample comprises over 90,000 clones, about 60% of which are singletons, and around 5% rests with the top ten. V shed 0 bases and J shed 2 bases, with 3 bases lying between them. The CDR3 is 12 residues long. The germline CDR1 and CDR2 sequences are SGHDT and YYEEEE. The sample was PBMCs. This chain joins TRBV5-6 and TRBJ2-7; D unclear. The receptor comes from a human donor in good health. The CDR3 loop reads CASSLATYEQYF. As DNA, the CDR3 is TGTGCCAGCAGCTTGGCAACCTACGAGCAGTACTTC.